This T cell receptor (beta chain) came from a study of T cells in localized non-small cell lung cancer. Deletions cut 6 bases from V and 0 bases from J, with 20 bases between. Germline CDR1 is MDHEN and CDR2 is SYDVKM. The length of the CDR3 is 17 residues. Notes on the study in general: Appearing in adjacent lung were a median roughly 60 of the top 100 tumor clones.

Clones were read by immunoSEQ multiplex PCR, and TCRdb kept only the in-frame ones, dropping some. The sample has tens of thousands of clones, 80% seen once. Details on this clone: Its target is unknown.

The receptor comes from a man between 40 and 75 years old with stage II squamous cell lung carcinoma. V usage is TRBV28 and J usage is TRBJ1-1; D perhaps matches TRBD1 (5 bases). Sequencing was performed on PBMCs, taken before any cancer treatment. Written as DNA, the CDR3 is TGTGCCAGCAGGAAAAGAAGGGGCCGGGACCTGAACACTGAAGCTTTCTTT. This sequence encodes CASRKRRGRDLNTEAFF.